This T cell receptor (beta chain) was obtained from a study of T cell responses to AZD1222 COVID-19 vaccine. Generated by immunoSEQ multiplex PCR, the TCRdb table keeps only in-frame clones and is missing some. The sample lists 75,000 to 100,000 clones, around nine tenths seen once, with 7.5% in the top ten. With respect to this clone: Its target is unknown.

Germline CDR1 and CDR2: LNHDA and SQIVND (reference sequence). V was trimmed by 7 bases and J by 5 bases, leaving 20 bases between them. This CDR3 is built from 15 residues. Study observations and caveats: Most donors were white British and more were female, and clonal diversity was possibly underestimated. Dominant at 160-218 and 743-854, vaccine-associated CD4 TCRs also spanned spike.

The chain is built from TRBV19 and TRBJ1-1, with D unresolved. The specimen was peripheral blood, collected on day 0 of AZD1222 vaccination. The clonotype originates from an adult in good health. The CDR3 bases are TGTGCCAGTACCCCGGGAGGCTTTCGCGGGACTGAAGCTTTCTTT. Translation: CASTPGGFRGTEAFF.